The 32 T cell receptor beta chains below were found in one sample sequenced in a study of human T cells and chemical hapten exposure. Total RNA came from unfractionated whole blood. TCRdb recomputed calls from the 5' RACE reads with MiXCR, one row per CDR3 protein. The table lists over 70,000 distinct CDR3 sequences, approximately 15% of them singletons. The origin of the receptors is a female donor in good health.

This clonotype was detected only a few times. The chain carries TRBV19 and TRBJ2-3; 8 bases fit TRBD2. The CDR3 has 16 residues. The germline V gene has CDR1 LNHDA and CDR2 SQIVND (reference sequence). Trimming took 5 bases from V and 3 from J; bases not matched to a gene: 10. Here the CDR3 DNA reads TGTGCCAGTAGTCCCGTTGCGGGGGGCCCTACAGATACGCAGTATTTT. Amino acid sequence: CASSPVAGGPTDTQYF.

This rearrangement joins TRBV4-2 to TRBJ2-3; D not resolved. The CDR3 has 16 residues. V lost 0 bases and J lost 4, with 14 bases in between. Germline lookup yields CDR1 LGHNA and CDR2 YNFKEQ. CDR3 loop: CASSQETSHYPDTQYF. Here the CDR3 DNA reads TGTGCCAGCAGCCAAGAAACAAGCCATTACCCAGATACGCAGTATTTT.

V gene TRBV20-1 combines with J gene TRBJ2-1, with 9 bases matching TRBD1. Germline V gives CDR1 DFQATT, CDR2 SNEGSKA (reference sequence). V shed 5 bases, J shed 4 bases, and the junction held 18 bases outside the gene matches. This CDR3 has 18 amino acids. The CDR3 region has the DNA TGCAGTGCTCGTAATTTTGACCCGGGACAGGGACAATACAATGAGCAGTTCTTC. Amino acid sequence: CSARNFDPGQGQYNEQFF.

A few counts support this clonotype. The chain combines TRBV18 with TRBJ1-5, with 7 bases identical to TRBD1. V gave up 3 bases and J gave up 5 bases; unmatched junction bases: 7. The CDR3 consists of 15 residues. The germline V gene encodes CDR1 KGHSH and CDR2 LQKENI. The CDR3 nucleotides are TGTGCCAGCTCACCGCTCCAGGGGGACCATCAGCCCCAGCATTTT. This translates into CASSPLQGDHQPQHF.

The DNA of the CDR3 is TGCGCCAGCAGCTTGGCATCCAGCGGGGGGGCAGATACGCAGTATTTT. Amino acids: CASSLASSGGADTQYF. The chain links TRBV5-1 to TRBJ2-3; 10 bases agree with TRBD2. Trimming removed 0 bases from V and 4 bases from J; junction bases left unmatched: 5. Germline V lookup: CDR1 SGHRS, CDR2 YFSETQ. The CDR3 is 16 amino acids.

This clonotype has at least ten counts. The V gene is TRBV6-1, the J gene TRBJ1-1, with D unclear. This CDR3 contains 14 residues. CDR1 is MNHNS and CDR2 is SASEGT in the germline V gene. V lost 8 bases and J lost 3, with 16 bases in between. The CDR3 coding sequence is TGTGCCAGCGCCAAAGAGCTCTGGGACACTGAAGCTTTCTTT. It specifies CASAKELWDTEAFF.

This clonotype was picked up many times. The J gene is TRBJ1-1, the V gene TRBV27; tentatively, D is TRBD1 (5 bases). The germline CDR1 and CDR2 sequences are MNHEY and SMNVEV (reference sequence). The CDR3 is made up of 14 amino acids. The V and J ends lost 5 bases and 1 base respectively, with 11 bases between them. The CDR3, as DNA: TGTGCCAGCAGTCAAGGCAGGGAGAACACTGAAGCTTTCTTT. Protein: CASSQGRENTEAFF.

In its sample, this clonotype was seen a few times. The rearrangement links TRBV20-1 to TRBJ1-1; D perhaps matches TRBD1 (5 bases). Looked up from germline, CDR1 is DFQATT and CDR2 is SNEGSKA (reference sequence). CDR3 length equals 14 residues. The V gene lost 7 bases and the J gene lost 0 bases, with 15 bases spanning the gap. The CDR3 DNA sequence: TGCAGTGTCACGGCGGGGGGAGTGAACACTGAAGCTTTCTTT. Its translation is CSVTAGGVNTEAFF.

The chain carries TRBV27 and TRBJ1-2; possible D gene TRBD1, 5 bases. V was trimmed by 5 bases and J by 4 bases, leaving 11 bases between them. This CDR3 comprises 13 residues. Germline assignment: CDR1 MNHEY and CDR2 SMNVEV (reference sequence). The CDR3 reads CASSAGTAYGYTF. The CDR3, as DNA: TGTGCCAGCAGTGCAGGGACGGCCTATGGCTACACCTTC.

This clonotype was seen repeatedly, ten times or more. The chain joins TRBV5-1 to TRBJ1-1; D not resolved. CDR1 and CDR2 from the germline V gene are SGHRS and YFSETQ. Trimming took 0 bases from V and 4 from J, leaving 13 bases between them. The CDR3 extends over 15 amino acids. CDR3 residues: CASSLGAGSGTEAFF. The CDR3 DNA follows: TGCGCCAGCAGCTTGGGGGCGGGGAGTGGCACTGAAGCTTTCTTT.

This clonotype has just a few counts. This chain uses TRBV3-1 with TRBJ2-7, with D maybe TRBD1 (6 bases). Trimming stripped 4 bases from V and 0 bases from J, with 16 bases between. The CDR3 loop spans 16 amino acids. The germline V gene has CDR1 LGHDT and CDR2 YNNKEL (reference sequence). The CDR3 DNA follows: TGTGCCAGCAGCCGTTCCGGGACACCCCTCTCCTACGAGCAGTACTTC. This translates into CASSRSGTPLSYEQYF.

In its sample, this clonotype was seen a few times. DNA of the CDR3: TGTGCCAGCTCACCAAGGAGTCCCACAGATACGCAGTATTTT. Its translation: CASSPRSPTDTQYF. The chain is built from TRBV18 and TRBJ2-3; D not resolved. This CDR3 comprises 14 residues. Germline V CDR1 and CDR2: KGHSH, LQKENI. V shed 2 bases and J shed 2 bases, with 8 bases lying between them.

The chain employs TRBV20-1 and TRBJ2-7; perhaps TRBD2 as D (6 bases). The CDR3 has 14 residues. Germline assignment: CDR1 DFQATT and CDR2 SNEGSKA (reference sequence). Trimming stripped 0 bases from V and 3 bases from J, with 12 bases between. CDR3 residues: CSARDRLEDYEQYF. CDR3 sequence (DNA): TGCAGTGCTAGAGATCGACTAGAGGACTACGAGCAGTACTTC.

The chain recombines TRBV20-1 with TRBJ2-7; perhaps TRBD2 as D (6 bases). The CDR3 spans 15 residues. Germline CDR1 and CDR2: DFQATT and SNEGSKA (reference sequence). Trimming left V 0 bases short and J 0 bases short, with 12 bases between. CDR3 DNA sequence: TGCAGTGCTAGAGATGGGGCGGGAAGCTCCTACGAGCAGTACTTC. Translation: CSARDGAGSSYEQYF.

CDR3 in DNA: TGTGCCAGCAGTTACAGTATTAGCACAGATACGCAGTATTTT. Protein: CASSYSISTDTQYF. The chain employs TRBV6-5 and TRBJ2-3; D is ambiguous. Trimming removed 2 bases from V and 0 bases from J, with 6 bases in between. Per germline, CDR1 MNHEY and CDR2 SVGAGI. The CDR3 has 14 residues.

This chain uses TRBV7-9 with TRBJ1-1; D gene ambiguous. The CDR3 loop spans 13 amino acids. Trimming took 5 bases from V and 5 from J, leaving 12 bases between them. Germline V gene sequence: CDR1 SEHNR, CDR2 FQNEAQ (reference sequence). Here the CDR3 DNA reads TGTGCCAGCAGCCCTTGGGATGGAACTGAAGCTTTCTTT. Amino acids: CASSPWDGTEAFF. The complete variable domain, with remaining parts taken from reference TRBV7-9 and TRBJ1-1, reads DTGVSQNPRHKITKRGQNVTFRCDPISEHNRLYWYRQTLGQGPEFLTYFQNEAQLEKSRLLSDRFSAERPKGSFSTLEIQRTEQGDSAMYLCASSPWDGTEAFFGQGTRLTVV.

This clonotype was seen more than once but under ten times. The chain uses TRBV29-1 and TRBJ2-1; no clear D. Trimming took 4 bases from V and 0 from J, leaving 10 bases between them. Germline V gene lookup returns CDR1 SQVTM and CDR2 ANQGSEA. The CDR3 runs 14 residues. The CDR3 bases are TGCAGCGTTGCAGGTTCCGCCTCCTACAATGAGCAGTTCTTC. This sequence encodes CSVAGSASYNEQFF.

This chain joins TRBV4-2 and TRBJ1-2; D gene unclear. Germline CDR1 and CDR2: LGHNA and YNFKEQ. The CDR3 extends over 12 amino acids. V dropped 0 bases and J dropped 7 bases, with 6 bases sitting between them. CDR3 loop: CASSQESIGYTF. The CDR3 DNA reads TGTGCCAGCAGCCAAGAATCTATTGGCTACACCTTC.

This chain uses TRBV20-1 with TRBJ1-3; D gene unclear. The germline gives CDR1 DFQATT, CDR2 SNEGSKA (reference sequence). The CDR3 runs to 14 residues. Trimming removed 0 bases at V and 1 base at J, with 7 bases between. The CDR3 DNA is TGCAGTGCTAGAGACCCCAAGTCTGGAAACACCATATATTTT. Translated: CSARDPKSGNTIYF.

This clonotype was observed a handful of times. The V gene is TRBV2, the J gene TRBJ2-2; D is unresolved. The V end lost 5 bases, the J end lost 3 bases, and 7 bases lay between the germline ends. From germline, CDR1 is SNHLY and CDR2 FYNNEI. There are 13 residues in the CDR3. The CDR3 DNA follows: TGTGCCAGCAGTCCTAAGGACACCGGGGAGCTGTTTTTT. Protein product: CASSPKDTGELFF. Combining the CDR3 with reference TRBV2 and TRBJ2-2 gives the whole variable domain EPEVTQTPSHQVTQMGQEVILRCVPISNHLYFYWYRQILGQKVEFLVSFYNNEISEKSEIFDDQFSVERPDGSNFTLKIRSTKLEDSAMYFCASSPKDTGELFFGEGSRLTVL.

This clonotype was observed a few times. The chain uses TRBV4-1 and TRBJ1-1; the D is unclear. CDR3 length equals 16 residues. Germline loops: CDR1 MGHRA, CDR2 YSYEKL. The V end was cut by 0 bases, the J end by 5 bases, with 16 bases between. The DNA for the CDR3 is TGCGCCAGCAGCCAAGATCTTGCCAGGACTCAGACTGAAGCTTTCTTT. Amino acid sequence: CASSQDLARTQTEAFF.

The chain is built from TRBV18 and TRBJ1-3, with D possibly being TRBD1 (5 bases). Deletions cut 6 bases from V and 8 bases from J, with 14 bases between. The V gene's germline CDR1 is KGHSH and CDR2 LQKENI. CDR3 size: 13 residues. CDR3 protein: CASSRETGDTIYF. CDR3 DNA: TGTGCCAGCTCTCGAGAAACGGGGGACACCATATATTTT.

This chain uses TRBV29-1 with TRBJ1-2; 8 bases match TRBD1. This CDR3 is 13 amino acids long. CDR1 is SQVTM, CDR2 ANQGSEA, per germline. The ends lost 4 bases at V and 2 bases at J; junction bases unmatched: 3. In nucleotides, the CDR3 is TGCAGCGTTGCGGGACAGGCGAACTATGGCTACACCTTC. Protein sequence: CSVAGQANYGYTF.

This clonotype was seen at least ten times. V and J are TRBV6-6 and TRBJ1-5, with 7 bases identical to TRBD1. Germline V lookup: CDR1 MNHNY, CDR2 SVGAGI (reference sequence). CDR3 size: 15 residues. V trimming: 2 bases; J trimming: 4 bases; junction bases outside the gene matches: 5. Written as DNA, the CDR3 is TGTGCCAGCAGTTACCCCAGGGGGTCAAATCAGCCCCAGCATTTT. Its translation is CASSYPRGSNQPQHF.

The chain recombines TRBV7-8 with TRBJ2-7; a weak D match, TRBD1 (5 bases). This CDR3 region has 14 residues. The V gene lost 2 bases and the J gene lost 2 bases, with 10 bases spanning the gap. The germline CDR1 and CDR2 sequences are SGHVS and FQNEAQ. This CDR3 reads CASSLRSGPYEQYF. The CDR3 region has the DNA TGTGCCAGCAGCTTACGTTCAGGGCCCTACGAGCAGTACTTC.

This clonotype has only a few counts. J is TRBJ2-7 and V is TRBV30, with TRBD1 identical over 7 bases. V gave up 2 bases and J gave up 2 bases; unmatched junction bases: 3. The CDR3 has 13 residues. Germline V CDR1 and CDR2: GTSNPN, SVGIG (reference sequence). In DNA form, the CDR3 reads TGTGCCTGGAGTAGCACAGGGGCCTACGAGCAGTACTTC. As protein: CAWSSTGAYEQYF.

This clonotype was detected a few times. V and J are TRBV6-5 and TRBJ2-6, with D perhaps assigned TRBD1 or TRBD2 (5 bases each). The CDR3 consists of 16 residues. Germline-derived CDR1 and CDR2 are MNHEY and SVGAGI. The V gene lost 5 bases and the J gene lost 4 bases, with 15 bases spanning the gap. The CDR3 nucleotides are TGTGCCAGCAGTCCCCGTGGGGGATACGGGGCCAACGTCCTGACTTTC. Its protein product is CASSPRGGYGANVLTF.

In its sample, this clonotype was seen many times. The chain joins TRBV7-9 to TRBJ2-4, with D perhaps TRBD2 (6 bases). CDR1 and CDR2 from the germline V gene are SEHNR and FQNEAQ (reference sequence). The ends were cut back, 1 base at V and 0 bases at J, with 13 bases in the middle. The length of the CDR3 is 17 residues. CDR3 protein: CASSLGGGVTAKNIQYF. The CDR3 DNA reads as TGTGCCAGCAGCTTAGGGGGCGGGGTTACAGCCAAAAACATTCAGTACTTC.

A remark on this clonotype: A read error may account for a junction end that differs from germline. V gene TRBV7-9 combines with J gene TRBJ2-1; the D gene is possibly TRBD1 (7 bases). Per germline, CDR1 SEHNR and CDR2 FQNEAQ (reference sequence). This CDR3 is 16 amino acids long. CDR3 nucleotide sequence: TGTGCCAGCAGCTTGACAGGGAGGTATCCCTACGATGAGCAGTTCTTC. Translating gives CASSLTGRYPYDEQFF. Using reference TRBV7-9 and TRBJ2-1 for the parts outside the CDR3, the full variable domain is DTGVSQNPRHKITKRGQNVTFRCDPISEHNRLYWYRQTLGQGPEFLTYFQNEAQLEKSRLLSDRFSAERPKGSFSTLEIQRTEQGDSAMYLCASSLTGRYPYDEQFFGPGTRLTVL.

The J gene is TRBJ2-3, the V gene TRBV6-5; a weak D match, TRBD2 (7 bases). The CDR3 covers 14 residues. The germline V and J ends were trimmed by 6 bases and 5 bases, with 15 bases remaining between them. The germline gives CDR1 MNHEY, CDR2 SVGAGI. This CDR3 is CASREAGAVDTQYF. For the CDR3, the DNA is TGTGCCAGCAGGGAGGCGGGGGCGGTAGATACGCAGTATTTT.

This clonotype came up a few times. This chain uses TRBV28 with TRBJ2-3; D not resolved. V lost 2 bases, J lost 1 base, and 10 bases lay in between. The CDR3 totals 15 residues. Germline V lookup: CDR1 MDHEN, CDR2 SYDVKM. The chain's CDR3 is CASSLTRAGTDTQYF. For the CDR3, the DNA is TGTGCCAGCAGTTTAACCCGGGCGGGCACAGATACGCAGTATTTT.

This clonotype was seen a single time. CDR3 in amino acids: CASSAPLGGREQFF. CDR3 in DNA: TGTGCCAGCAGTGCCCCCTTAGGCGGGCGTGAGCAGTTCTTC. This chain links TRBV28 with TRBJ2-1, with D possibly TRBD2 on 5 matching bases. Germline loops: CDR1 MDHEN, CDR2 SYDVKM. V was shortened by 5 bases and J by 9 bases, with 17 bases between the two germline ends. The CDR3 totals 14 residues.